Given below is one T cell receptor beta chain in context. Antigen: not known. A multiplex PCR was run with 60 Vbeta primers and 13 Jbeta primers. Assay: immunoSEQ multiplex PCR; the TCRdb copy retains only in-frame clones and omits some. The data show 150,000 to 200,000 clones, about 74% seen once. The data originate from a study of cytomegalovirus exposure and HLA in healthy donors. At the level of the study: Across around 400 genotyped donors, just over 80% landed in the Caucasian-associated ancestry cluster. Overall study results and limits: Sequencing depth roughly uniform across donors was assumed in presence/absence analyses. In vitro confirmation showed three CMV-associated chains to be CMV antigen specific. Earlier analysis found most TCR beta V segments productive about 87% or about 30% of the time.

CDR1 is SGDLS, CDR2 YYNGEE, per germline. J was trimmed by 2 bases and V by 4 bases; bases with no gene match: 6. CDR3 length: 16 amino acids. J is TRBJ2-3 and V is TRBV9; 11 bases fit TRBD2. The TCR sequence derives from a male donor in good health and CMV-seronegative. Specimen: PBMCs. CDR3 nucleotides: TGTGCCAGCAGCCCCGGGACTAGCGGTTACACAGATACGCAGTATTTT. Its translation: CASSPGTSGYTDTQYF. The full variable domain, with the rest looked up from reference TRBV9 and TRBJ2-3, is DSGVTQTPKHLITATGQRVTLRCSPRSGDLSVYWYQQSLDQGLQFLIQYYNGEERAKGNILERFSAQQFPDLHSELNLSSLELGDSALYFCASSPGTSGYTDTQYFGPGTRLTVL.